These T cell receptor beta chains were read from a single sample in a study of blood T cells in healthy people across ages. TCRdb reprocessed the 5' RACE reads with MiXCR, giving one entry per CDR3 protein. This table holds approximately 490,000 distinct CDR3 sequences, about 24% found once. Another study also made use of these data, one on T cells of mothers and their children.

The sample consisted of blood. The source of these receptors is a boy aged 10-17 years in good health. Each CDR3 is given with its conserved first and last residue. The D gene is left open where the match is weak. The listing skips clone size in some rows; elsewhere it reads once, few, many or a size class.

>TRBJ2-5|TRBV9|few|-
CASSERQAQETQYF
TGTGCCAGCAGCGAGAGACAGGCCCAAGAGACCCAGTACTTC
>TRBJ1-1|TRBV6-2/TRBV6-3|few|TRBD1
CASSDPGQSNTEAFF
TGTGCCAGCAGCGACCCGGGACAGTCGAACACTGAAGCTTTCTTT
>TRBJ2-1|TRBV7-6|-|-
CASSLGRGLEINNEQFF
TGTGCCAGCAGCTTAGGACGGGGGCTAGAGATAAACAATGAGCAGTTCTTC
>TRBJ2-5|TRBV5-5|-|-
CASSLREQSQQETQYF
TGTGCCAGCAGCTTGCGGGAACAGAGTCAGCAAGAGACCCAGTACTTC
>TRBJ2-1|TRBV5-1|few|-
CASSPLPGDEQFF
TGCGCCAGCAGCCCCCTGCCCGGAGATGAGCAGTTCTTC
>TRBJ2-7|TRBV6-2/TRBV6-3|-|-
CASSSYSSYEQYF
TGTGCCAGCAGTTCCTACAGCTCCTACGAGCAGTACTTC
>TRBJ2-1|TRBV20-1|-|TRBD2
CSATQTSGGLHTYNEQFF
TGCAGTGCTACCCAGACTAGCGGGGGCCTTCATACCTACAATGAGCAGTTCTTC
>TRBJ2-7|TRBV27|few|-
CASSLSAGAGSYEQYF
TGTGCCAGCAGTTTATCGGCGGGGGCAGGGTCCTACGAGCAGTACTTC
>TRBJ1-4|TRBV29-1|-|-
CSVKGRREKLFF
TGCAGCGTTAAGGGTCGCCGCGAAAAACTGTTTTTT
>TRBJ1-3|TRBV10-3|-|-
CAIRTSSTIRSGNTIYF
TGTGCCATCAGGACAAGCTCGACAATTCGCTCTGGAAACACCATATATTTT
>TRBJ2-1|TRBV20-1|few|-
CSASMGGNEQFF
TGCAGTGCTAGTATGGGGGGCAATGAGCAGTTCTTC
>TRBJ2-2|TRBV14|few|-
CASNRDTGTGELFF
TGTGCCAGCAACCGGGACACTGGAACCGGGGAGCTGTTTTTT
>TRBJ1-1|TRBV3-1|-|TRBD1
CASSRTGTGSTEAFF
TGTGCCAGCAGCCGAACCGGGACAGGGTCTACTGAAGCTTTCTTT
>TRBJ2-7|TRBV28|many|-
CASSLQGAGYEQYF
TGTGCCAGCAGTTTACAAGGGGCAGGTTACGAGCAGTACTTC
>TRBJ2-7|TRBV9|few|-
CASSVNGDHEQYF
TGTGCCAGCAGCGTAAATGGGGACCACGAGCAGTACTTC
>TRBJ2-7|TRBV15|-|TRBD2
CATSREGAGGYEQYF
TGTGCCACCAGCAGAGAAGGGGCGGGAGGATACGAGCAGTACTTC
>TRBJ1-1|TRBV5-1|few|-
CASSLTGEEAFF
TGCGCCAGCAGCTTGACCGGGGAAGAAGCTTTCTTT
>TRBJ1-2|TRBV12-3/TRBV12-4|-|TRBD1
CASSSQGDHTF
TGTGCCAGCAGCTCTCAGGGGGACCACACCTTC
>TRBJ2-2|TRBV29-1|many|-
CSTTGPSGGTGELFF
TGCAGCACGACGGGACCCTCAGGAGGCACCGGGGAGCTGTTTTTT
>TRBJ1-1|TRBV13|few|-
CASSLGQDNTEAFF
TGTGCCAGCAGCTTAGGCCAGGATAACACTGAAGCTTTCTTT
>TRBJ1-2|TRBV28|-|TRBD1
CASSFSGTGAYEKGYTF
TGTGCCAGCAGTTTCTCCGGGACAGGGGCGTATGAAAAAGGCTACACCTTC
>TRBJ1-1|TRBV29-1|-|-
CSVEGQGGTEAFF
TGCAGCGTTGAAGGGCAGGGAGGGACTGAAGCTTTCTTT
>TRBJ2-5|TRBV7-3|once|-
CASSPISKAEETQYF
TGTGCCAGCAGCCCTATTTCTAAAGCGGAGGAGACCCAGTACTTC
>TRBJ2-3|TRBV6-4|few|-
CASSDSKGSTDTQYF
TGTGCCAGCAGTGACTCTAAGGGGAGCACAGATACGCAGTATTTT
>TRBJ1-5|TRBV27|few|-
CASSLSGVGNQPQHF
TGTGCCAGCAGTTTATCCGGGGTAGGCAATCAGCCCCAGCATTTT
>TRBJ1-3|TRBV28|few|-
CASRRTASGNTIYF
TGTGCCAGCAGGCGGACTGCTTCGGGAAACACCATATATTTT
>TRBJ2-3|TRBV6-5|once|-
CASSSPRLPYTQYF
TGTGCCAGCAGTTCCCCCCGTCTCCCGTATACGCAGTATTTT
>TRBJ2-7|TRBV2|many|TRBD2
CASSEGLVSYEQYF
TGTGCCAGCAGTGAGGGACTAGTGTCCTACGAGCAGTACTTC
>TRBJ2-7|TRBV12-3/TRBV12-4|few|TRBD1
CASSLDRGPISYEQYF
TGTGCCAGCAGTTTAGACAGGGGGCCAATCTCCTACGAGCAGTACTTC
>TRBJ2-7|TRBV28|-|-
CASSSGDLSRRGGAYEQYF
TGTGCCAGCAGTTCAGGTGACTTGAGCCGAAGGGGAGGTGCCTACGAGCAGTACTTC
>TRBJ2-7|TRBV12-3/TRBV12-4|-|TRBD2
CASRSGLAPYEQYF
TGTGCCAGCAGATCCGGACTAGCCCCATACGAGCAGTACTTC
>TRBJ2-7|TRBV5-5|-|TRBD1
CASSLGPTGGPYEQYF
TGTGCCAGCAGCTTGGGTCCGACAGGGGGCCCCTACGAGCAGTACTTC
>TRBJ1-2|TRBV6-6|few|-
CASSYTGTKDGYTF
TGTGCCAGCAGTTACACCGGGACAAAGGATGGCTACACCTTC
>TRBJ2-3|TRBV6-5|-|-
CASSYSRSGVTDTQYF
TGTGCCAGCAGTTACTCGCGCTCTGGGGTGACAGATACGCAGTATTTT
>TRBJ2-3|TRBV30|-|-
CAWSPGRPTDTQYF
TGTGCCTGGAGTCCGGGACGCCCCACAGATACGCAGTATTTT
>TRBJ1-5|TRBV4-3|-|-
CASSQDLGGSGNQPQHF
TGCGCCAGCAGCCAAGATCTGGGAGGGTCGGGCAATCAGCCCCAGCATTTT
>TRBJ2-7|TRBV4-2|few|TRBD2
CASSQQREEPYEQYF
TGTGCCAGCAGCCAACAGCGGGAGGAACCCTACGAGCAGTACTTC
>TRBJ2-3|TRBV28|-|-
CASGPGAITDTQYF
TGTGCCAGCGGCCCGGGGGCGATCACAGATACGCAGTATTTT
>TRBJ2-2|TRBV6-4|few|TRBD2
CASSEGGSTGELFF
TGTGCCAGCAGTGAAGGCGGGAGCACCGGGGAGCTGTTTTTT
>TRBJ2-7|TRBV6-1|-|-
CASSDQGGEQYF
TGTGCCAGCAGTGACCAGGGCGGCGAGCAGTACTTC
>TRBJ2-1|TRBV28|few|-
CASSFLDNNEQFF
TGTGCCAGCAGTTTTTTAGATAACAATGAGCAGTTCTTC
>TRBJ2-2|TRBV20-1|few|TRBD2
CSARDQGLGNYANTGELFF
TGCAGTGCTAGAGATCAGGGACTAGGGAATTACGCGAACACCGGGGAGCTGTTTTTT
>TRBJ2-4|TRBV27|-|TRBD2
CASSYGRARNIQYF
TGTGCCAGCAGCTACGGGAGGGCGAGAAACATTCAGTACTTC
>TRBJ2-2|TRBV24-1|-|TRBD2
CATSDLPGTSGGENTGELFF
TGTGCCACCAGTGATTTGCCCGGGACTAGCGGGGGGGAAAACACCGGGGAGCTGTTTTTT
>TRBJ2-3|TRBV10-2|few|TRBD2
CASSGTRGHTQYF
TGCGCCAGCAGTGGGACTAGAGGGCATACGCAGTATTTT
>TRBJ1-5|TRBV9|-|TRBD1
CASSDGTGGQPQHF
TGTGCCAGCAGCGACGGGACAGGGGGTCAGCCCCAGCATTTT
>TRBJ2-7|TRBV20-1|-|TRBD2
CSAPSSAGGAYEQYF
TGCAGTGCTCCCTCCTCAGCGGGGGGTGCCTACGAGCAGTACTTC
>TRBJ2-3|TRBV20-1|-|-
CSARAPVYSTDTQYF
TGCAGTGCTAGAGCCCCCGTCTACAGCACAGATACGCAGTATTTT
>TRBJ1-2|TRBV9|-|-
CASSVDPTGSANYGYTF
TGTGCCAGCAGCGTAGACCCAACAGGGTCAGCGAACTATGGCTACACCTTC
>TRBJ2-7|TRBV15|few|-
CATSEGQFNPYEQYF
TGTGCCACCAGCGAAGGACAGTTCAACCCCTACGAGCAGTACTTC
>TRBJ2-1|TRBV6-1|few|-
CASSYETDYNEQFF
TGTGCCAGCAGTTACGAGACAGACTACAATGAGCAGTTCTTC
>TRBJ2-5|TRBV28|few|-
CASSLKLEYQETQYF
TGTGCCAGCAGTTTAAAATTGGAATACCAAGAGACCCAGTACTTC
>TRBJ1-2|TRBV20-1|few|-
CSARRDGRF
TGCAGTGCTCGCCGGGACGGACGCTTC
>TRBJ2-1|TRBV24-1|few|-
CATSDWSGPKFNEQFF
TGTGCCACCAGTGATTGGTCGGGGCCTAAATTCAATGAGCAGTTCTTC
>TRBJ1-6|TRBV27|-|TRBD1
CASTPGTGLGPLHF
TGTGCCAGCACCCCCGGGACAGGGTTAGGTCCCCTCCACTTT
>TRBJ1-5|TRBV27|-|-
CASSQPQHF
TGTGCCAGCAGTCAGCCCCAGCATTTT
>TRBJ1-1|TRBV11-2|-|-
CASSSSYKSVSATEAFF
TGTGCCAGCAGCTCAAGCTATAAAAGTGTGTCGGCCACTGAAGCTTTCTTT
>TRBJ2-1|TRBV20-1|-|TRBD2
CSARDDSSGLSYNEQFF
TGCAGTGCTAGAGATGACTCTAGCGGGCTCTCCTACAATGAGCAGTTCTTC
>TRBJ2-7|TRBV28|few|-
CASSPPGGQGPNEQYF
TGTGCCAGCAGTCCCCCTGGGGGGCAGGGTCCGAACGAGCAGTACTTC
>TRBJ2-1|TRBV7-3|-|-
CASSFEGSEQFF
TGTGCCAGCAGCTTCGAGGGGAGTGAGCAGTTCTTC